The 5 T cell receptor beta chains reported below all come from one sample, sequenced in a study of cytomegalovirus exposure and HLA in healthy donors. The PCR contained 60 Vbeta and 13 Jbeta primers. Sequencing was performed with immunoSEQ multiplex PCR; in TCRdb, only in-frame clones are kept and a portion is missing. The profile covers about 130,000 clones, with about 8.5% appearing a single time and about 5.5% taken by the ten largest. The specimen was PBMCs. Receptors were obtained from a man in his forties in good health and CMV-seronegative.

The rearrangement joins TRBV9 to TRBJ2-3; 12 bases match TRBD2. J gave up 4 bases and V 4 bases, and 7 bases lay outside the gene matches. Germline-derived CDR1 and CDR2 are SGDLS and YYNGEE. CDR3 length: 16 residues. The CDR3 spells CASSSRTSGDPDTQYF. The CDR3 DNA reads TGTGCCAGCAGCTCCCGGACTAGCGGGGACCCAGATACGCAGTATTTT.

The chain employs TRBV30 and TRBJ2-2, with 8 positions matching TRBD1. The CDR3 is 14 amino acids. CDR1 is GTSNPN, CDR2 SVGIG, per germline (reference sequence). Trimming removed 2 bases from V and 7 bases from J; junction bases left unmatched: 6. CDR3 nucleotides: TGTGCCTGGAGTTTGGACAGGGCGAGCGGGGAGCTGTTTTTT. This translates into CAWSLDRASGELFF.

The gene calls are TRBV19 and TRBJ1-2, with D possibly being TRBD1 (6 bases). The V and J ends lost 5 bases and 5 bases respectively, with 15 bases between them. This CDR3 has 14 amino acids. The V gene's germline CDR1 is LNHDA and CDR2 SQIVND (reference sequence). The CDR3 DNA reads TGTGCCAGTAGTGTTGGGACAAATATATATGGCTACACCTTC. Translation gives CASSVGTNIYGYTF.

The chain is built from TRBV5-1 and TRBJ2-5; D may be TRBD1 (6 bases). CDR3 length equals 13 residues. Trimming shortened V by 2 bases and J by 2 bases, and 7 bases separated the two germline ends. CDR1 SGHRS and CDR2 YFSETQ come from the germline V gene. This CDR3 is CASSFDRQETQYF. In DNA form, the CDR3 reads TGCGCCAGCAGCTTCGACAGGCAAGAGACCCAGTACTTC.

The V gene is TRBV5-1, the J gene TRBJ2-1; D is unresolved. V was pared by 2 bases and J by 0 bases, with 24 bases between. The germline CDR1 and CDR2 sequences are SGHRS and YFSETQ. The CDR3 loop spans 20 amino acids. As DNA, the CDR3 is TGCGCCAGCAGCTTTCCTCCCCCAGAAACAATTTCAAGCTCCTACAATGAGCAGTTCTTC. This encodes CASSFPPPETISSSYNEQFF.